A single sample gave rise to the 27 T cell receptor beta chains below, sequenced in a study of blood T cells in healthy people across ages (dated by TCRdb to 2014 to 2015). The library came from 5' RACE. The sequencer was an Illumina HiSeq 2500. The second PCR ran for about 7 to 11 cycles and used a J-beta primer mix along with a sample-barcoded 5' primer. TCRdb handled the public reads itself, with Q25 trimming in fastp and clone calling in MiXCR, and kept productive beta chains. Each record represents a unique CDR3 protein, reported with the most common genes and DNA among its rows. For this sample the table gives hundreds of thousands of distinct CDR3 sequences, of which 40% to 45% were detected only once. The top ten constitute around 30% of the sample. Sequenced sample: blood. These receptors all come from a man at least 80 years old in good health.

A remark on this clonotype: A much larger clone lies a single base off, so this may be a read error. The chain is built from TRBV5-1 and TRBJ2-4, with D perhaps matching TRBD1 (6 bases). Trimming removed 6 bases at V and 13 bases at J, with 23 bases between. CDR1 is SGHRS and CDR2 is YFSETQ in the germline V gene. This CDR3 has 14 amino acids. The CDR3 DNA reads as TGCGCCAGCATCTGCAGGGGCTTTAGCAATGAGCAGTACTTC. It is translated as CASICRGFSNEQYF.

This clonotype was seen only a few times. The chain recombines TRBV24-1 with TRBJ2-4; 7 nucleotides agree with TRBD1. With the DNA end fitting TRBJ2-7 better, the J assignment may be wrong. The V gene's germline CDR1 is KGHDR and CDR2 SFDVKD. The CDR3 consists of 14 residues. The CDR3 spells CATSEWDSPYEQYF. As DNA, the CDR3 is TGTGCCACCAGTGAATGGGACAGTCCCTACGAGCAGTACTTC.

The rearrangement uses TRBV2 and TRBJ2-5, with unresolved D. The CDR3 consists of 13 residues. V lost 6 bases, J lost 1 base, and 9 bases lay in between. Per the germline V gene, CDR1 is SNHLY and CDR2 is FYNNEI. The CDR3 protein is CASSSSFQETQYF. CDR3 nucleotides: TGTGCCAGCAGCTCGTCGTTCCAAGAGACCCAGTACTTC. Supplemented by reference TRBV2 and TRBJ2-5, the full variable domain reads EPEVTQTPSHQVTQMGQEVILRCVPISNHLYFYWYRQILGQKVEFLVSFYNNEISEKSEIFDDQFSVERPDGSNFTLKIRSTKLEDSAMYFCASSSSFQETQYFGPGTRLLVL.

CDR3 nucleotide sequence: TGTGCCAGCAGACCACAGCCGACTACGGATGGCTACACCTTC. Protein: CASRPQPTTDGYTF. The chain is built from TRBV2 and TRBJ1-2; D uncertain. Per the germline V gene, CDR1 is SNHLY and CDR2 is FYNNEI. V lost 6 bases to trimming and J lost 6 bases, with 17 bases between them. The CDR3 runs 14 residues.

This clonotype was detected only a few times. V usage is TRBV6-6 and J usage is TRBJ1-5; D not resolved. Germline loops: CDR1 MNHNY, CDR2 SVGAGI (reference sequence). With 0 bases removed from V and 2 bases from J, the gap between germline ends came to 8 bases. CDR3 size: 15 residues. The CDR3 spells CASSYSNQGNQPQHF. In DNA, the CDR3 is TGTGCCAGCAGTTACTCGAATCAGGGCAATCAGCCCCAGCATTTT.

The sample holds a few counts of this clonotype. The V and J genes are TRBV29-1 and TRBJ2-1, with D uncertain. The germline V gene encodes CDR1 SQVTM and CDR2 ANQGSEA. The CDR3 totals 10 residues. V was clipped by 7 bases and J by 9 bases, with 10 bases between them. CDR3 bases: TGCAGCGCTTCGGACGGTGAGCAGTTCTTC. This encodes CSASDGEQFF.

As regards this clonotype: This may be a read error, as it is one base from a much larger clone. This chain joins TRBV6-2 or TRBV6-3 and TRBJ1-5, with D hard to call. Germline assignment: CDR1 MNHEY and CDR2 SVGEGT. The CDR3 sequence is 14 residues long. This chain's CDR3 is CASRYWGEDQPQHF. For the CDR3, the DNA is TGTGCCAGCCGTTACTGGGGTGAGGATCAGCCCCAGCATTTT.

This clonotype was seen more than once but under ten times. The V call is TRBV20-1, the J call TRBJ2-3; 11 nucleotides agree with TRBD2. Germline V gene lookup returns CDR1 DFQATT and CDR2 SNEGSKA (reference sequence). There are 14 residues in the CDR3. J lost 4 bases, V lost 5 bases, and 5 bases had no gene match. The CDR3 loop reads CSAPTSGKSDTQYF. CDR3 DNA: TGCAGTGCTCCGACTAGCGGGAAGTCAGATACGCAGTATTTT.

The DNA for the CDR3 is TGTGCCAGCAGTGAAGGGGGCAACATTCAGTACTTC. Protein product: CASSEGGNIQYF. This chain links TRBV25-1 with TRBJ2-4; a weak D match, TRBD1 (6 bases). There are 12 residues in the CDR3. Trimming stripped 2 bases from V and 7 bases from J, with 6 bases between. Germline V lookup: CDR1 MGHDK, CDR2 SYGVNS. Full variable domain (outside the CDR3, taken from reference TRBV25-1 and TRBJ2-4): EADIYQTPRYLVIGTGKKITLECSQTMGHDKMYWYQQDPGMELHLIHYSYGVNSTEKGDLSSESTVSRIRTEHFPLTLESARPSHTSQYLCASSEGGNIQYFGAGTRLSVL.

This clonotype was seen a few times. This chain uses TRBV25-1 with TRBJ1-4; the D gene is possibly TRBD1 (5 bases). The CDR3 is 15 amino acids. V lost 6 bases and J lost 0, with 11 bases in between. Germline loops: CDR1 MGHDK, CDR2 SYGVNS. CDR3 sequence: CASRRRGTTNEKLFF. The CDR3 nucleotides read TGTGCCAGCAGGAGGAGGGGAACAACTAATGAAAAACTGTTTTTT.

This clonotype appeared a few times. The V call is TRBV20-1, the J call TRBJ2-1; a possible D gene is TRBD2 (5 bases). The CDR3 spans 13 residues. CDR1 and CDR2 (germline): DFQATT, SNEGSKA (reference sequence). The germline V and J ends were trimmed by 0 bases and 10 bases, with 13 bases remaining between them. CDR3 bases: TGCAGTGCTAGAGATCCGGGGATTCTGGAGCAGTTCTTC. This translates into CSARDPGILEQFF.

This clonotype has just a few counts. V usage is TRBV4-1 and J usage is TRBJ2-1, with 10 bases identical to TRBD2. Germline assignment: CDR1 MGHRA and CDR2 YSYEKL. J was trimmed by 7 bases and V by 3 bases; bases with no gene match: 6. This CDR3 is 15 amino acids long. CDR3 coding DNA: TGCGCCAGCAGCCATGAGCGGGGGGGGCGGAATGAGCAGTTCTTC. Its translation is CASSHERGGRNEQFF.

In DNA form, the CDR3 reads TGCAGTGCTGGATCTAGCGGGGGGGGGACAGATACGCAGTATTTT. It translates to CSAGSSGGGTDTQYF. The V gene is TRBV20-1, the J gene TRBJ2-3, with 12 nucleotides matching TRBD2. This CDR3 is 15 amino acids long. J lost 3 bases, V lost 5 bases, and 6 bases had no gene match. Germline CDR1 is DFQATT and CDR2 is SNEGSKA (reference sequence).

This clonotype was seen more than once but under ten times. The CDR3 loop reads CSAAGTGGNQPQHF. As DNA, the CDR3 is TGCAGCGCCGCCGGGACAGGGGGCAATCAGCCCCAGCATTTT. The rearrangement uses TRBV29-1 and TRBJ1-5, with 10 positions matching TRBD1. The germline CDR1 and CDR2 sequences are SQVTM and ANQGSEA. There are 14 residues in the CDR3. V gave up 7 bases and J gave up 2 bases; unmatched junction bases: 5.

This chain uses TRBV7-6 with TRBJ2-7; tentative D call: TRBD1 (6 bases). Germline assignment: CDR1 SGHVS and CDR2 FNYEAQ. This CDR3 has 18 amino acids. V was clipped by 6 bases and J by 1 base, with 25 bases between them. CDR3 nucleotide sequence: TGTGCCAGCAGTAAAGCCCCAAGTGGGCAGGGGCCTTCCTACGAGCAGTACTTC. This encodes CASSKAPSGQGPSYEQYF.

The chain recombines TRBV4-3 with TRBJ1-5; 11 bases are a match to TRBD1. The CDR3 has 15 residues. CDR1 and CDR2 (germline): LGHNA, YSLEER. The V and J ends lost 3 bases and 6 bases, in that order; junction bases with no gene match: 4. Here the CDR3 reads CASSQGTGGGQPQHF. The DNA of the CDR3 is TGCGCCAGCAGCCAGGGGACAGGGGGAGGTCAGCCCCAGCATTTT.

The chain joins TRBV7-9 to TRBJ2-4; TRBD2 might be the D (6 bases). CDR3 length: 14 residues. Germline V gene sequence: CDR1 SEHNR, CDR2 FQNEAQ (reference sequence). The germline V and J ends were trimmed by 2 bases and 6 bases, with 11 bases remaining between them. This CDR3 reads CASSLRGSGNIQYF. In DNA, the CDR3 is TGTGCCAGCAGCTTACGGGGGAGTGGAAACATTCAGTACTTC.

This clonotype was counted a few times. The gene calls are TRBV28 and TRBJ2-3; 9 bases align to TRBD1. With V trimmed by 5 bases and J by 2 bases, 8 bases remained unmatched. Germline lookup yields CDR1 MDHEN and CDR2 SYDVKM. The CDR3 is 16 amino acids. This chain's CDR3 is CASSLPGTGSTDTQYF. Written as DNA, the CDR3 is TGTGCCAGCAGTCTACCCGGGACAGGGTCCACAGATACGCAGTATTTT.

This clonotype has just a few counts. This chain joins TRBV7-9 and TRBJ2-5; 8 bases are shared with TRBD1. The CDR3 loop spans 15 amino acids. The germline V gene encodes CDR1 SEHNR and CDR2 FQNEAQ (reference sequence). With V trimmed by 11 bases and J by 2 bases, 13 bases remained unmatched. The CDR3 DNA reads TGTGCCGGAACCAAGTACGGACAGGGACAAGAGACCCAGTACTTC. It yields the protein CAGTKYGQGQETQYF. Filled out from reference TRBV7-9 and TRBJ2-5, the complete variable domain reads DTGVSQNPRHKITKRGQNVTFRCDPISEHNRLYWYRQTLGQGPEFLTYFQNEAQLEKSRLLSDRFSAERPKGSFSTLEIQRTEQGDSAMYLCAGTKYGQGQETQYFGPGTRLLVL.

The V gene is TRBV7-2, the J gene TRBJ2-2; D not certain. V lost 2 bases to trimming and J lost 5 bases, with 6 bases between them. The germline CDR1 and CDR2 sequences are SGHTA and FQGNSA. The CDR3 runs to 13 residues. CDR3 amino acids: CASSLHRTGELFF. CDR3 coding DNA: TGTGCCAGCAGCTTACACCGAACCGGGGAGCTGTTTTTT.

CDR3 sequence: CSAMNGYEQYF. The CDR3 DNA is TGCAGTGCTATGAACGGGTACGAGCAGTACTTC. The genes are TRBV20-1 and TRBJ2-7; the D is unclear. There are 11 residues in the CDR3. CDR1 is DFQATT and CDR2 is SNEGSKA in the germline V gene (reference sequence). V lost 4 bases and J 4 bases, leaving 8 bases between the germline ends.

The rearrangement uses TRBV6-5 and TRBJ2-7; no firm D call. Germline CDR1 reads MNHEY; CDR2 reads SVGAGI. The V end was cut by 3 bases, the J end by 6 bases, with 6 bases between. The CDR3 runs 11 residues. This CDR3 is CASSYKGEQYF. CDR3 coding DNA: TGTGCCAGCAGTTATAAGGGCGAGCAGTACTTC.

The chain joins TRBV6-5 to TRBJ2-5, with D possibly TRBD1 on 5 matching bases. There are 12 residues in the CDR3. V dropped 6 bases and J dropped 11 bases, with 16 bases sitting between them. CDR1 and CDR2 (germline): MNHEY, SVGAGI. This CDR3 reads CASRRPEDKQYF. CDR3 nucleotides: TGTGCCAGCAGACGCCCCGAGGACAAGCAGTACTTC.

This chain joins TRBV6-2 or TRBV6-3 and TRBJ1-1; perhaps TRBD1 as D (6 bases). Trimming shortened V by 3 bases and J by 4 bases, and 12 bases separated the two germline ends. From germline, CDR1 is MNHEY and CDR2 SVGEGT. This CDR3 has 14 residues. CDR3 DNA sequence: TGTGCCAGCAGTTATTGGGGGGCAGTCACTGAAGCTTTCTTT. Its translation is CASSYWGAVTEAFF.

The genes are TRBV5-1 and TRBJ2-1; 7 positions match TRBD2. Germline CDR1 reads SGHRS; CDR2 reads YFSETQ. Losses at the gene ends were 4 bases for V and 0 bases for J; bases not matched to a gene: 7. This CDR3 is 16 amino acids long. The CDR3 region is CASSPRAGNSYNEQFF. The CDR3 DNA is TGCGCCAGCAGCCCTAGAGCGGGAAACTCCTACAATGAGCAGTTCTTC.

The CDR3 spells CSADRTGWNEQFF. The DNA for the CDR3 is TGCAGTGCTGATAGAACAGGGTGGAATGAGCAGTTCTTC. This chain uses TRBV20-1 with TRBJ2-1, with D tentatively TRBD1 (6 bases). Trimming shortened V by 5 bases and J by 7 bases, and 15 bases separated the two germline ends. CDR3 length equals 13 residues. Per the germline V gene, CDR1 is DFQATT and CDR2 is SNEGSKA (reference sequence).

The chain combines TRBV10-3 with TRBJ2-7, with D unclear. Germline V CDR1 and CDR2: ENHRY, SYGVKD. Trimming removed 4 bases at V and 5 bases at J, with 9 bases between. The CDR3 runs to 12 residues. CDR3 loop: CAISVASDEQYF. For the CDR3, the DNA is TGTGCCATCAGTGTCGCCAGCGACGAGCAGTACTTC.